This T cell receptor (beta chain) was recorded in a study of cytomegalovirus exposure and HLA in healthy donors. Study observations and caveats: According to reports, the classifier identified cytomegalovirus status with high specificity and sensitivity.

This CDR3 is 14 amino acids long. Deletions cut 4 bases from V and 2 bases from J, with 13 bases between. CDR1 and CDR2 from the germline V gene are SGHRS and YFSETQ. Using immunoSEQ multiplex PCR, the repertoire was profiled, and TCRdb retains in-frame clones only, with some absent. The repertoire includes around 150,000 clones, 86% of them detected once, and 5% to 7% sits in the top ten. A note on this clone: No antigen is known for it.

The J gene is TRBJ2-7, the V gene TRBV5-1; perhaps D is TRBD1 or TRBD2 (5 bases each). The sequence came from a woman aged 25-40 years in good health and CMV-seronegative. Sequencing used PBMCs. CDR3 in DNA: TGCGCCAGCAGCCCCGGGGCAGGGCCCTACGAGCAGTACTTC. This gives the protein CASSPGAGPYEQYF.